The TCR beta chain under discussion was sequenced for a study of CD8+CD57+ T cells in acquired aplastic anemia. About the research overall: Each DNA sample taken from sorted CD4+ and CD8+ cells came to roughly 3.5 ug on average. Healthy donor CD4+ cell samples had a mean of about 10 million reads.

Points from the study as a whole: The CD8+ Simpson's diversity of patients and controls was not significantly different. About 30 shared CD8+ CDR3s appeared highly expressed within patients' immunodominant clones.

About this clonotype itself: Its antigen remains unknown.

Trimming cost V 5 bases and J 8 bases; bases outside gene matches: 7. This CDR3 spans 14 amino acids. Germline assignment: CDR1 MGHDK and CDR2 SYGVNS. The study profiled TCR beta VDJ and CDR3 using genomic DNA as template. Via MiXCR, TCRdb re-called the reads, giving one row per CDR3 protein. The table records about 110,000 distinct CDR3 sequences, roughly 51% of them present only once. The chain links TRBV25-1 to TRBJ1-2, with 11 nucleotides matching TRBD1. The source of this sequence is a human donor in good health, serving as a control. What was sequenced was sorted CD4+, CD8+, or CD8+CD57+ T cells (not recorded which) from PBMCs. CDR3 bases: TGTGCCAGCAGTTCCGGACAGGGGGCTTCGGGCTACACCTTC. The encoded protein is CASSSGQGASGYTF.